Presented here are 20 T cell receptor beta chains from one specimen sequenced in a study of identical twins. TCRdb passed the 5' RACE reads through MiXCR, listing each CDR3 protein once. This table holds some 1,700,000 distinct CDR3 sequences, 32% found once. Input material: cord blood. Receptors originate from a newborn girl in good health.

This chain connects TRBV28 to TRBJ2-4; D gene ambiguous. Germline V CDR1 and CDR2: MDHEN, SYDVKM. The V and J ends lost 5 bases and 6 bases respectively, with 14 bases between them. This CDR3 contains 14 residues. In DNA form, the CDR3 reads TGTGCCAGCAGTCCCCCGGTAGTCGGAAACATTCAGTACTTC. Its translation: CASSPPVVGNIQYF.

This rearrangement joins TRBV12-5 to TRBJ2-3; 12 nucleotides line up with TRBD2. Germline CDR1 reads LGHNT; CDR2 reads FRNRAP. Unmatched junction bases numbered 1, after V lost 1 base and J lost 2 bases. CDR3 length: 16 amino acids. CDR3 bases: TGTGCTAGTGGTTTGGGACTAGCGGGGGCCACAGATACGCAGTATTTT. Translated: CASGLGLAGATDTQYF.

This clonotype was detected once. V is TRBV6-1 and J is TRBJ2-4; 11 positions match TRBD2. The J call may be wrong; the DNA end is better matched by TRBJ2-7. Germline lookup yields CDR1 MNHNS and CDR2 SASEGT. This CDR3 has 14 residues. The CDR3 DNA sequence: TGTGCCAGCACACTAGCGGGAGTTTCCTACGAGCAGTACTTC. It codes for CASTLAGVSYEQYF.

This clonotype was detected a few times. The V call is TRBV7-2, the J call TRBJ2-7, with TRBD2 identical over 9 bases. This CDR3 spans 15 amino acids. CDR1 is SGHTA and CDR2 is FQGNSA in the germline V gene. The V and J ends lost 2 bases and 2 bases, in that order; junction bases with no gene match: 4. The CDR3 is CASSLSGTSTYEQYF. For the CDR3, the DNA is TGTGCCAGCAGCTTATCGGGGACTAGCACCTACGAGCAGTACTTC.

This CDR3 reads CASSPSGGELEQFF. The CDR3 nucleotides read TGTGCCAGCAGCCCTAGCGGGGGGGAGCTAGAGCAGTTCTTC. The rearrangement joins TRBV7-9 to TRBJ2-1, with 12 bases fitting TRBD2. The ends lost 5 bases at V and 10 bases at J; junction bases unmatched: 6. CDR1 and CDR2 (germline): SEHNR, FQNEAQ (reference sequence). This CDR3 comprises 14 residues.

This clonotype was recorded at least ten times. The DNA of the CDR3 is TGTGCCAGCAGCGCGTGGTCTCACACAGATACGCAGTATTTT. It codes for CASSAWSHTDTQYF. This rearrangement joins TRBV7-2 to TRBJ2-3; unclear D gene. Trimming stripped 5 bases from V and 2 bases from J, with 11 bases between. The CDR3 runs 14 residues. The germline V gene has CDR1 SGHTA and CDR2 FQGNSA.

This clonotype was found a few times. The chain joins TRBV20-1 to TRBJ2-7; D remains unclear. The CDR3 has 14 amino acids. Germline V gives CDR1 DFQATT, CDR2 SNEGSKA (reference sequence). V was trimmed by 0 bases and J by 0 bases, leaving 9 bases between them. CDR3 amino acids: CSARDPHSSYEQYF. DNA for the CDR3: TGCAGTGCTAGAGATCCACACAGCTCCTACGAGCAGTACTTC.

This chain uses TRBV28 with TRBJ2-1; TRBD2 matches at 11 bases. The CDR3 is 14 residues long. The germline V gene has CDR1 MDHEN and CDR2 SYDVKM. Germline trimming cut 5 bases from V and 8 bases from J; bases unmatched to any gene: 5. The CDR3 here is CASSPTSGTDEQFF. Written as DNA, the CDR3 is TGTGCCAGCAGTCCGACTAGCGGGACGGATGAGCAGTTCTTC.

Concerning this clonotype itself: Germline is not matched at one junction end, which may reflect a read error. This chain uses TRBV7-8 with TRBJ2-1; D is unresolved. The germline V gene encodes CDR1 SGHVS and CDR2 FQNEAQ. This CDR3 spans 14 amino acids. The CDR3 sequence: CAGSYPGRSNEQSF. CDR3 in DNA: TGTGCCGGCAGCTACCCGGGTCGGAGCAATGAGCAGTCCTTC.

This clonotype was seen a handful of times. This chain uses TRBV3-1 with TRBJ1-4; weak D call: TRBD1 (5 bases). Looked up from germline, CDR1 is LGHDT and CDR2 is YNNKEL (reference sequence). CDR3 size: 15 residues. V dropped 1 base and J dropped 7 bases, with 13 bases sitting between them. The CDR3 DNA is TGTGCCAGCAGCCAAGTGGGGCAGAGGAGTGAAAAACTGTTTTTT. Encoded protein: CASSQVGQRSEKLFF. Combining the CDR3 with reference TRBV3-1 and TRBJ1-4 gives the whole variable domain DTAVSQTPKYLVTQMGNDKSIKCEQNLGHDTMYWYKQDSKKFLKIMFSYNNKELIINETVPNRFSPKSPDKAHLNLHINSLELGDSAVYFCASSQVGQRSEKLFFGSGTQLSVL.

The genes are TRBV9 and TRBJ2-1; the match to TRBD2 covers 7 bases. The CDR3 totals 15 residues. CDR1 is SGDLS, CDR2 YYNGEE, per germline. V trimming: 0 bases; J trimming: 7 bases; junction bases outside the gene matches: 7. The CDR3 sequence: CASSVEGGSGNEQFF. The CDR3 nucleotides read TGTGCCAGCAGCGTAGAAGGCGGGAGTGGTAATGAGCAGTTCTTC.

V is TRBV5-1 and J is TRBJ2-1; D is undetermined. The CDR3 contains 14 residues. The germline V gene has CDR1 SGHRS and CDR2 YFSETQ. The V end lost 5 bases, the J end lost 13 bases, and 22 bases lay between the germline ends. The CDR3 region is CASSSLDKPPNQFF. The CDR3 region has the DNA TGCGCCAGCAGTTCGCTTGATAAACCCCCGAATCAGTTCTTC. Combining the CDR3 with reference TRBV5-1 and TRBJ2-1 gives the whole variable domain KAGVTQTPRYLIKTRGQQVTLSCSPISGHRSVSWYQQTPGQGLQFLFEYFSETQRNKGNFPGRFSGRQFSNSRSEMNVSTLELGDSALYLCASSSLDKPPNQFFGPGTRLTVL.

J is TRBJ2-3 and V is TRBV12-3 or TRBV12-4; TRBD2 agrees at 10 bases. The ends lost 5 bases at V and 2 bases at J; junction bases unmatched: 13. CDR3 length equals 18 residues. This CDR3 reads CASSPPSGRDTYTDTQYF. CDR3 in DNA: TGTGCCAGCAGTCCCCCAAGCGGGAGGGACACTTACACAGATACGCAGTATTTT.

The rearrangement uses TRBV14 and TRBJ1-1; D is perhaps TRBD1 (6 bases). The CDR3 runs 15 residues. Germline CDR1 SGHDN, CDR2 FVKESK. Trimming took 0 bases from V and 4 from J, leaving 12 bases between them. CDR3 sequence reads: CASSQEIGGSTEAFF. The CDR3 DNA is TGTGCCAGCAGCCAAGAAATAGGGGGAAGCACTGAAGCTTTCTTT.

This clonotype was picked up a small number of times. The V gene is TRBV6-2 or TRBV6-3, the J gene TRBJ2-1, with 7 bases that match TRBD2. V lost 0 bases, J lost 5 bases, and 10 bases stayed unmatched. The germline CDR1 and CDR2 sequences are MNHEY and SVGEGT. The CDR3 is 17 residues long. The CDR3 is CASSYSRRAGRNNEQFF. CDR3 bases: TGTGCCAGCAGTTACTCGAGAAGAGCGGGAAGAAACAATGAGCAGTTCTTC.

This clonotype was seen a handful of times. The V call is TRBV4-1, the J call TRBJ1-5; the D gene is possibly TRBD1 (6 bases). This CDR3 spans 17 amino acids. The V gene's germline CDR1 is MGHRA and CDR2 YSYEKL. Trimming removed 1 base at V and 1 base at J, with 14 bases between. The CDR3 nucleotides are TGCGCCAGCAGCCAAGGATTAACAGGGAAGAGCAATCAGCCCCAGCATTTT. The encoded protein is CASSQGLTGKSNQPQHF.

This clonotype was recorded many times. The chain employs TRBV6-5 and TRBJ1-2; perhaps TRBD1 as D (5 bases). The germline V and J ends were trimmed by 6 bases and 6 bases, with 20 bases remaining between them. This CDR3 has 15 residues. Germline CDR1 is MNHEY and CDR2 is SVGAGI. The CDR3 region has the DNA TGTGCCAGCAGCCTAGCCGGGGGGTTTAGGGATGGCTACACCTTC. Encoded protein: CASSLAGGFRDGYTF.

J is TRBJ2-4 and V is TRBV18, with 7 bases that match TRBD2. The DNA matches TRBJ2-7 better at its end, which makes the J call doubtful. CDR1 is KGHSH, CDR2 LQKENI, per germline. The CDR3 covers 13 residues. CDR3 in DNA: TGTGCCAGCTCGGGGGGGACTCTTAACGAGCAGTACTTC. Translated, it gives CASSGGTLNEQYF.

This clonotype was counted a few times. The chain employs TRBV29-1 and TRBJ1-1; D not resolved. This CDR3 has 11 amino acids. The V gene's germline CDR1 is SQVTM and CDR2 ANQGSEA. V gave up 4 bases and J gave up 3 bases, with 6 bases separating them. The CDR3 loop reads CSVVTHTEAFF. The CDR3 DNA is TGCAGCGTTGTAACCCACACTGAAGCTTTCTTT.

V and J are TRBV29-1 and TRBJ1-1, with D perhaps TRBD1 (5 bases). The CDR3 is 13 amino acids. Deletions cut 3 bases from V and 5 bases from J, with 13 bases between. Per the germline V gene, CDR1 is SQVTM and CDR2 is ANQGSEA. The CDR3 loop reads CSVDRQGRTEAFF. As DNA, the CDR3 is TGCAGCGTTGACAGGCAGGGCAGGACTGAAGCTTTCTTT. Full variable domain (outside the CDR3, taken from reference TRBV29-1 and TRBJ1-1): SAVISQKPSRDICQRGTSLTIQCQVDSQVTMMFWYRQQPGQSLTLIATANQGSEATYESGFVIDKFPISRPNLTFSTLTVSNMSPEDSSIYLCSVDRQGRTEAFFGQGTRLTVV.